This TCR beta chain was identified during a study of radiotherapy plus CTLA-4 blockade in lung cancer. Study outcomes and limitations: Radiotherapy with ipilimumab was followed by blood expansion of tumor-derived clones.

In the case of this clone: No antigen is known for it.

Repertoires were generated with immunoSEQ multiplex PCR, while TCRdb's copy carries only in-frame clones and drops some. Of some 90,000 clones listed, about 86% are singletons. V lost 7 bases and J lost 5; bases outside the gene matches: 5. The CDR3 covers 13 residues. The germline CDR1 and CDR2 sequences are MDHEN and SYDVKM. CTLA-4 blockade with ipilimumab, together with focal radiation, was given to patients with chemo-refractory metastatic non-small-cell lung cancer. This specimen was peripheral blood, taken from a patient treated with radiotherapy plus ipilimumab. The rearrangement links TRBV28 to TRBJ2-1, with 7 bases fitting TRBD2. The sequence was collected from a human donor with non-small cell lung cancer who had a partial response to radiotherapy plus ipilimumab. Here the CDR3 DNA reads TGTGCCAGCACGGGGGGTAGGGACAATGAGCAGTTCTTC. It specifies CASTGGRDNEQFF.